This T cell receptor beta chain stems from a study of cytomegalovirus exposure and HLA in healthy donors. The PCR was carried out with 60 Vbeta primers and 13 Jbeta primers. Repertoires were generated with immunoSEQ multiplex PCR, while TCRdb's copy carries only in-frame clones and drops some. Of under 200,000 clones listed, about 80% are singletons. Study-wide results and limits: In a later analysis, at a false discovery rate of 0.05, 16,951 TCR beta sequences matched HLA alleles. Later on, a genetic analysis was performed. It linked a missense variant in DCLRE1C with V- and J-gene trimming of TCR beta.

Worth noting for this clone: What it binds is not known.

The CDR3 is 16 amino acids. V shed 4 bases and J shed 6 bases, with 23 bases lying between them. Germline V gene lookup returns CDR1 SGHDT and CDR2 YYEEEE. The rearrangement joins TRBV5-6 to TRBJ2-7; D perhaps matches TRBD2 (5 bases). The specimen sequenced was PBMCs. This sequence originates from a man aged 25 to 40 in good health and CMV-seronegative. CDR3: CASSPSPRESPIEQYF. The DNA of the CDR3 is TGTGCCAGCAGCCCGTCCCCGAGGGAGTCTCCTATCGAGCAGTACTTC. Full variable domain (missing parts from reference TRBV5-6 and TRBJ2-7): DAGVTQSPTHLIKTRGQQVTLRCSPKSGHDTVSWYQQALGQGPQFIFQYYEEEERQRGNFPDRFSGHQFPNYSSELNVNALLLGDSALYLCASSPSPRESPIEQYFGPGTRLTVT.